This TCR beta chain was captured by sequencing in a study of blood T cell repertoires in COVID-19. Study in general: Whether acute or convalescent, the COVID-19 samples came from the United States, Italy and Spain. Sources were T cells, B-cell-depleted T cells, or PBMCs; the material itself was cDNA or gDNA.

TCRdb's table, derived via immunoSEQ multiplex PCR, lists solely in-frame clones and lacks some. The data contain 55,000 to 65,000 clones, about 81% of them seen just once; the ten biggest clones take up more than 30%. During active infection, Seattle patients enrolled and were then monitored through disease. Specimen: peripheral blood. The receptor was derived from a man in his sixties with COVID-19, enrolled during active disease.

The CDR3 region has the DNA TGTGCCCATCGAGGAGAGAAAGAGAAGCAGTACTTC. It specifies CAHRGEKEKQYF. The genes are TRBV10-3 and TRBJ2-7; D ambiguous. CDR1 is ENHRY, CDR2 SYGVKD, per germline. Trimming took off 11 bases at V and 8 bases at J, with 19 bases between the two ends. The CDR3 length is 12 residues.